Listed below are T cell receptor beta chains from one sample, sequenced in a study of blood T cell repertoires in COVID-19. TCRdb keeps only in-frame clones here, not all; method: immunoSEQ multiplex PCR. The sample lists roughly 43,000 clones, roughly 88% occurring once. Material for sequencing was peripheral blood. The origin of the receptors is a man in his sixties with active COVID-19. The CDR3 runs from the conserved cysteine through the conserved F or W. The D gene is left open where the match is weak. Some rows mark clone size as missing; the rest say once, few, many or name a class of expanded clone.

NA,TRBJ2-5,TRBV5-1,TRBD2,TGCGCCAGCAGTGAGGCTAGCGGGACTCTAGGGACCCAGTACTTC,CASSEASGTLGTQYF
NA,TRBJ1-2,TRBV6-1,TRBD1,TGTGCCAGCAGTGACCCAGGGGGTGGCTATGGCTACACCTTC,CASSDPGGGYGYTF
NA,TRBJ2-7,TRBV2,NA,TGTGCCAGCAGTGACCCCAGGGCCCACGAGCAGTACTTC,CASSDPRAHEQYF
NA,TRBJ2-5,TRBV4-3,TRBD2,TGCGCCAGCAGCAAGGGGCTGGGGGGAGGGCAGGAGACCCAGTACTTC,CASSKGLGGGQETQYF
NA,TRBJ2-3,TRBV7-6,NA,TGTGCCAGCAGCTTAATATCGCCACAAACGGGAGATACGCAGTATTTT,CASSLISPQTGDTQYF
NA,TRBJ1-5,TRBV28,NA,TGTGCCAGCACTAGACTCGGGGGTAATCAGCCCCAGCATTTT,CASTRLGGNQPQHF
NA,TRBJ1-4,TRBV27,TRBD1,TGTGCCACCACTTGGACAGGGGGTAGTGAAAAACTGTTTTTT,CATTWTGGSEKLFF
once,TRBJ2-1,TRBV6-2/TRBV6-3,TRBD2,TGTGCCAGCAGTTACTCGCCTAGCGGGATCTCCTACAATGAGCAGTTCTTC,CASSYSPSGISYNEQFF
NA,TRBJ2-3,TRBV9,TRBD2,TGTGCCAGCAGCGAAGCGGGAGGGCCGGTGGATACGCAGTATTTT,CASSEAGGPVDTQYF
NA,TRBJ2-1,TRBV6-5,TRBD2,TGTGCCAGCAGTTACCGAGGCTCCGGGAGGAATGAGCAGTTCTTC,CASSYRGSGRNEQFF
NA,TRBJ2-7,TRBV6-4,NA,TGTGCCAGCAGTCCCGAGACTAGCTCCTACGAGCAGTACTTC,CASSPETSSYEQYF
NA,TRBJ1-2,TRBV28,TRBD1,TGTGCCAGCAGCTCTAACGGACAGGGGGCACGGGGCTACACCTTC,CASSSNGQGARGYTF
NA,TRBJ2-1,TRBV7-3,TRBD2,TGTGCCAGCAGCTTCCAACTAGCGGCTTTCAATGAGCAGTTCTTC,CASSFQLAAFNEQFF
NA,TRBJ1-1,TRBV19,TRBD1,TGTGCCAGTAGTATAGCGGGGACAGGGAGGGACACTGAAGCTTTCTTT,CASSIAGTGRDTEAFF
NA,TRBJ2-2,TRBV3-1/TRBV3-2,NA,TGTGCCAGCAGCCAACCGAGGGGGGAGCTGTTTTTT,CASSQPRGELFF
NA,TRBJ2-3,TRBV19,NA,TGTGCCAGTAGTTATGGATCGGGTGATACGCAGTATTTT,CASSYGSGDTQYF
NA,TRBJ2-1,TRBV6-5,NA,TGTGCCAGCAGTTACTCGGGAGGTGAGCAGTTCTTC,CASSYSGGEQFF
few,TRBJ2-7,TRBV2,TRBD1,TGTGCCAGCACCCCTACTTTTACAGGGGGCCATTCCTACGAGCAGTACTTC,CASTPTFTGGHSYEQYF
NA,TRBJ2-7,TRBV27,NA,TGTGCCAGCAGTTTCTACCCCGACTCCTACGAGCAGTACTTC,CASSFYPDSYEQYF
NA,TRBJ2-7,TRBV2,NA,TGTGCCAGCAGTGGAGGCTCTCTGGGGGCCGAGCAGTACTTC,CASSGGSLGAEQYF
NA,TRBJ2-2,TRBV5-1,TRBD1,TGCGCCAGCAGCGCGACAGGGTTAATCGGGGAGCTGTTTTTT,CASSATGLIGELFF
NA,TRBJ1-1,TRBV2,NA,TGTGCCAGCAGTGAAGCCGCTTTCATTACAGTGAACACTGAAGCTTTCTTT,CASSEAAFITVNTEAFF
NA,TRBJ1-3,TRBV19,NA,TGTGCCAGTAGTATATCTGAGCTCTCTGGAAACACCATATATTTT,CASSISELSGNTIYF
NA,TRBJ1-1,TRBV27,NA,TGTGCCAGCAGTTCGGGTTTCGTGAACACTGAAGCTTTCTTT,CASSSGFVNTEAFF
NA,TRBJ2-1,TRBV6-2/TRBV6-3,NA,TGTGCCAGCAGCCCGAGTGTGACTCGCTCCTACAATGAGCAGTTCTTC,CASSPSVTRSYNEQFF
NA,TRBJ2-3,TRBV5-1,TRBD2,TGCGCCAGCAGCTACGGACTAGCGGTCACAGATACGCAGTATTTT,CASSYGLAVTDTQYF
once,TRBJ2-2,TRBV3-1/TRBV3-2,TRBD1,TGTGCCAGCAGTCAGTTGGGACAGAGGAACACCGGGGAGCTGTTTTTT,CASSQLGQRNTGELFF
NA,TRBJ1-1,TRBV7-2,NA,TGTGCCAGCAGCTTACTGGCAGTGAACACTGAAGCTTTCTTT,CASSLLAVNTEAFF
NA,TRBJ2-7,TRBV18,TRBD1,TGTGCCAGCTCTCCCCGGAGACAGGGTTACGAGCAGTACTTC,CASSPRRQGYEQYF
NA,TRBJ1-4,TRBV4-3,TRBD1,TGCGCCAGCAGCCAAGACGGGACAGGTCAAGACGCAGAAAAACTGTTTTTT,CASSQDGTGQDAEKLFF
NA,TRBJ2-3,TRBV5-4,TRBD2,TGTGCCAGCAGCTTGGCTAGCGGGAGGGCCAGCACAGATACGCAGTATTTT,CASSLASGRASTDTQYF
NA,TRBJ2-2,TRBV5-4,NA,TGTGCCAGCAGCAAGGGACTTCCGACCGGGGAGCTGTTTTTT,CASSKGLPTGELFF
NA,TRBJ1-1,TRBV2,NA,TGTGCCAGATGGGGGCTCGAAGCTTTCTTT,CARWGLEAFF
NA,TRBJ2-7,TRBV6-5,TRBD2,TGTGCCAGCAGTTACGAGGGCGGGAGCTACGGCGAGCAGTACTTC,CASSYEGGSYGEQYF
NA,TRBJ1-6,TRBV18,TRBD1,TGTGCCAGCTCACCACCCCAGGCAGGGGGCAACTATAATTCACCCCTCCACTTT,CASSPPQAGGNYNSPLHF
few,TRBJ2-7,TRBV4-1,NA,TGCGCCAGCAGCCACGGATCCCAGGGAACGTCTTACGAGCAGTACTTC,CASSHGSQGTSYEQYF
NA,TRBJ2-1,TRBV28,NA,TGTGCCAGCAGTTACCCCAATCCGAGCTCCTACAATGAGCAGTTCTTC,CASSYPNPSSYNEQFF
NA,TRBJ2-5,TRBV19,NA,TGTGCCAGTAGTACTAGTAGCAGAGAGACCCAGTACTTC,CASSTSSRETQYF
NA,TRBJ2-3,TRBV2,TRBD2,TGTGCCAGCACCACCGGGACTAGCGTGGATACGCAGTATTTT,CASTTGTSVDTQYF
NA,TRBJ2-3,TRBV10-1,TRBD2,TGCGCCAGCAGTGGAAATAGCGGGACGCGCACAGATACGCAGTATTTT,CASSGNSGTRTDTQYF
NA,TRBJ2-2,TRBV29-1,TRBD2,TGCAGCGGCGGGACTAGCGGGGCCGGGGAGCTGTTTTTT,CSGGTSGAGELFF
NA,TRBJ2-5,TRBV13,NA,TGTGCCAGCAGCGTTAGGACAGTAAAAGAGACCCAGTACTTC,CASSVRTVKETQYF
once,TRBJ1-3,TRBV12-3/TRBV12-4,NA,TGTGCCAGCACTCAATCCGGGGGAAACACCATATATTTT,CASTQSGGNTIYF
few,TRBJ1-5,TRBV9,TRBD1,TGTGCCAGCAGCGCGGGACAGGGGGCTCAGCCCCAGCATTTT,CASSAGQGAQPQHF
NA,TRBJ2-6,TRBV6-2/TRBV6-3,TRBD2,TGTGCCAGCAGTCCCGTGGTAGCGGGGTTAACTTCTGGGGCCAACGTCCTGACTTTC,CASSPVVAGLTSGANVLTF
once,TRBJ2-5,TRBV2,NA,TGTGCCAGCAGTGAACAGGACTCCCCGGGAGAGACCCAGTACTTC,CASSEQDSPGETQYF
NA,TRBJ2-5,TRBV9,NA,TGTGCCAGCAGCGGCTTAAAGGGGGAGACCCAGTACTTC,CASSGLKGETQYF
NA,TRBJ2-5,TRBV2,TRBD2,TGTGCCAGCAGTGTAGGGACTACCCAAGAGACCCAGTACTTC,CASSVGTTQETQYF
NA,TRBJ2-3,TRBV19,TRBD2,TGTGCCAGCCGACTAGCGGGAGATGGCCCAGATACGCAGTATTTT,CASRLAGDGPDTQYF
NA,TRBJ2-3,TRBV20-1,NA,TGCAGTGCTAGTAACGGGGGACGCACAGATACGCAGTATTTT,CSASNGGRTDTQYF
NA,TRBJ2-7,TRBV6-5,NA,TGTGCCACCGCCCGACAGGACATAGGCTACGAGCAGTACTTC,CATARQDIGYEQYF
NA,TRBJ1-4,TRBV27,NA,TGTGCCAGCAGTTTCAGTCGGGGTGAAAAACTGTTTTTT,CASSFSRGEKLFF
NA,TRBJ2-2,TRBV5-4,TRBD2,TGTGCCAGCAGAACCGGGACTATAAACACCGGGGAGCTGTTTTTT,CASRTGTINTGELFF
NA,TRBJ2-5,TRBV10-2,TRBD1,TGCGCCAGCAGTGAACAGGGGAATGTAGGGACCCAGTACTTC,CASSEQGNVGTQYF
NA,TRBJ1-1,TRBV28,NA,TGTGCCAGCAAACCCATGCAAACAGAAGCTTTCTTT,CASKPMQTEAFF
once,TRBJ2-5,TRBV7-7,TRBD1,TGTGCTAGCAGCACGACAGGGGGCGGAGAGACCCAGTACTTC,CASSTTGGGETQYF
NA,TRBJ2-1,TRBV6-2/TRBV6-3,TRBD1,TGTGCCAGCAGTTATACGACAGGGGAAAGCAATGAGCAGTTCTTC,CASSYTTGESNEQFF
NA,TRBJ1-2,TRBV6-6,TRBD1,TGTGCCAGCATAGGACAGGGGACAGACTACGATGGCTACACCTTC,CASIGQGTDYDGYTF
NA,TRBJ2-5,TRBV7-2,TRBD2,TGTGCCAGCAGCTATAGCGGGCAAGAGACCCAGTACTTC,CASSYSGQETQYF
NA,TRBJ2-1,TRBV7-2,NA,TGTGCCAGCAGCTTATGGGGGGAGACAGGGTCCTACAATGAGCAGTTCTTC,CASSLWGETGSYNEQFF